The clone carrying this TCR beta chain was recorded a few times. The sample comes from a study of T-cell reconstitution after alpha-beta-depleted transplantation in children. Molecular barcoding with unique molecular identifiers was used for the TCRbeta library. MiXCR was run by TCRdb on the PCR reads, yielding one entry per CDR3 protein. Here the sample spans hundreds of thousands of distinct CDR3 sequences, 13% being singletons. This CDR3 has 15 residues. Germline V CDR1 and CDR2: SGHTA, FQGNSA. V gave up 5 bases and J gave up 8 bases, with 21 bases separating them. The sequenced sample was PBMCs, obtained from the stem cell graft. J is TRBJ1-2 and V is TRBV7-2; unclear D gene. This receptor was taken from a human donor who donated a stem cell graft to a child with Fanconi anemia. CDR3 nucleotides: TGTGCCAGCAGCGGCGGACGGTCTAGCCTATTGGGCTACACCTTC. As protein: CASSGGRSSLLGYTF. The full variable domain, its missing parts supplied by reference TRBV7-2 and TRBJ1-2, is GAGVSQSPSNKVTEKGKDVELRCDPISGHTALYWYRQSLGQGLEFLIYFQGNSAPDKSGLPSDRFSAERTGGSVSTLTIQRTQQEDSAVYLCASSGGRSSLLGYTFGSGTRLTVV.